One and the same sample provided the 18 T cell receptor beta chains below, sequenced in a study of CXCR3-negative and CXCR3-positive naive CD8 T cells. It was by 5' RACE with UMI labels that the TRB cDNA libraries were prepared. TCRdb reprocessed the 5' RACE reads; each CDR3 protein has one entry and no DNA is given. The ten most abundant clones cover approximately 15% of a sample with about 48,000 distinct CDR3 sequences. Sequences were obtained from memory CD8+ T cells from blood. The origin of the receptors is a human donor in good health. Some clones in this sample may be carry-over from other donors' samples.

V gene TRBV19 combines with J gene TRBJ2-7; TCRdb's assignment of TRBD1 cannot be checked, as there is no DNA. This CDR3 has 14 residues. CDR1 and CDR2 from the germline V gene are LNHDA and SQIVND (reference sequence). CDR3 residues: CASSMGQGGYEQYF.

The V call is TRBV4-1, the J call TRBJ2-7. Germline V gene sequence: CDR1 MGHRA, CDR2 YSYEKL. This CDR3 spans 15 amino acids. The CDR3 reads CASSQRYPATYEQYF.

The chain links TRBV20-1 to TRBJ2-1; TCRdb indicates TRBD1, and absent DNA this call remains unverified. From germline, CDR1 is DFQATT and CDR2 SNEGSKA (reference sequence). The CDR3 covers 13 residues. The CDR3 is CSASRPQGNEQFF.

The genes are TRBV18 and TRBJ1-1. The CDR3 totals 16 residues. The germline V gene encodes CDR1 KGHSH and CDR2 LQKENI. The CDR3 loop is CASSPRVTQMNTEAFF.

The chain is built from TRBV6-2 or TRBV6-3 and TRBJ2-7; absent DNA, TCRdb's TRBD2 call cannot be checked. The CDR3 runs 15 residues. From germline, CDR1 is MNHEY and CDR2 SVGEGT. The chain's CDR3 is CASSYSERILYEQYF.

The rearrangement uses TRBV27 and TRBJ1-2; checking the TCRdb D call of TRBD1 is not possible without DNA. This CDR3 is 15 amino acids long. The germline gives CDR1 MNHEY, CDR2 SMNVEV (reference sequence). CDR3 amino acids: CASGPGTGIDYGYTF.

This sequence joins TRBV28 and TRBJ1-1. CDR3 length: 13 residues. Germline CDR1 reads MDHEN; CDR2 reads SYDVKM. CDR3 protein: CASSFGGDTEAFF. Full variable domain (remainder filled in from reference TRBV28 and TRBJ1-1): DVKVTQSSRYLVKRTGEKVFLECVQDMDHENMFWYRQDPGLGLRLIYFSYDVKMKEKGDIPEGYSVSREKKERFSLILESASTNQTSMYLCASSFGGDTEAFFGQGTRLTVV.

The chain joins TRBV6-5 to TRBJ1-6; TCRdb's D call of TRBD1 is untestable without DNA. The CDR3 contains 15 residues. Germline loops: CDR1 MNHEY, CDR2 SVGAGI. CDR3 in amino acids: CASSSRDRENSPLHF.

The rearrangement joins TRBV29-1 to TRBJ2-2; TCRdb lists TRBD1, though no DNA is available to test this call. CDR1 is SQVTM, CDR2 ANQGSEA, per germline. The CDR3 consists of 12 residues. CDR3 sequence: CSVVGASGELFF.

The chain combines TRBV6-2 or TRBV6-3 with TRBJ1-1; as DNA is missing, the TRBD1 call by TCRdb cannot be tested. CDR3 length equals 12 residues. The germline gives CDR1 MNHEY, CDR2 SVGEGT. Here the CDR3 reads CAGGAGGTEAFF.

CDR3 in amino acids: CASSQDLSGGCEQYF. This chain connects TRBV3-1 to TRBJ2-7; there is no DNA to check the TCRdb D call of TRBD2. The CDR3 totals 15 residues. Germline assignment: CDR1 LGHDT and CDR2 YNNKEL (reference sequence).

The V and J genes are TRBV29-1 and TRBJ2-3. Germline values: CDR1 SQVTM, CDR2 ANQGSEA. The CDR3 is 16 residues long. The chain's CDR3 is CSVKNWVSIVTDTQYF.

The chain joins TRBV13 to TRBJ2-7; lacking DNA, the TRBD1 call made by TCRdb goes unchecked. The CDR3 consists of 14 residues. From germline, CDR1 is PRHDT and CDR2 FYEKMQ (reference sequence). CDR3 region: CASSNRDRFYEQYF.

The rearrangement uses TRBV3-1 and TRBJ1-1; TCRdb selects TRBD1, and the lack of DNA leaves this call unchecked. The germline CDR1 and CDR2 sequences are LGHDT and YNNKEL (reference sequence). This CDR3 contains 13 residues. The CDR3 here is CASERTGGFEAFF.

CDR3 in amino acids: CASSLKGSYEQYF. The chain recombines TRBV7-9 with TRBJ2-7. The CDR3 length is 13 residues. Germline V lookup: CDR1 SEHNR, CDR2 FQNEAQ (reference sequence).

The chain carries TRBV14 and TRBJ2-5; TCRdb picks TRBD1, but there is no DNA to check that call. The germline V gene encodes CDR1 SGHDN and CDR2 FVKESK. The CDR3 runs to 15 residues. The CDR3 region is CASSQATGGMETQYF.

The chain uses TRBV11-2 and TRBJ2-3; TCRdb lists TRBD1, though no DNA is available to test this call. Germline V CDR1 and CDR2: SGHAT, FQNNGV. The CDR3 length is 15 residues. CDR3 in amino acids: CASSLDPDRSDTQYF.

The genes are TRBV28 and TRBJ2-1; TCRdb calls TRBD2, which cannot be checked without DNA. CDR1 and CDR2 (germline): MDHEN, SYDVKM. This CDR3 region has 15 residues. The CDR3 sequence: CASSSLDFPNNEQFF.